One T cell receptor beta chain is described in this entry. Its antigen is not identified. These data originate in a study of T cell responses to AZD1222 COVID-19 vaccine. Study information: Combined were second doses at about 4 or about 12 weeks.

Study outcomes and limitations: Among vaccine-associated CD4 TCRs, coverage spanned spike, with dominance at 160-218 and 743-854. The peak T cell response came first, and repertoires were sampled only after it. In the spike-specific TCR repertoire, nearly half reportedly target unmutated variant regions.

Clones were sequenced by immunoSEQ multiplex PCR, and TCRdb holds only the in-frame ones, with some missing. The table has 100,000 to 150,000 clones, 90% seen once; the top ten hold less than 9%. This CDR3 has 13 amino acids. Germline CDR1 and CDR2: SGDLS and YYNGEE. V was clipped by 2 bases and J by 0 bases, with 5 bases between them. This TCR derives from an adult in good health. Sequenced here: peripheral blood, sampled on day 0 of AZD1222 vaccination. The chain is built from TRBV9 and TRBJ1-1; D unresolved. The CDR3 coding sequence is TGTGCCAGCAGCGTTAGCATGAACACTGAAGCTTTCTTT. Amino acids: CASSVSMNTEAFF.